This T cell receptor (beta chain) is drawn from a study of T cell responses to AZD1222 COVID-19 vaccine. Libraries were prepared by immunoSEQ multiplex PCR; TCRdb keeps only in-frame clonotypes and omits some of them. The sample contains tens of thousands of clones, roughly 85% of which appear only once. Comments on this clone: Its antigen is currently unknown.

The V gene's germline CDR1 is MGHDK and CDR2 SYGVNS. The CDR3 extends over 14 amino acids. With V trimmed by 4 bases and J by 5 bases, 7 bases remained unmatched. General study results and limits: Clonal diversity may have been underestimated, and the donors were mostly white British, with more females than males. The repertoires were collected only after the peak T cell response. CD4 TCRs covered the whole spike, strongest at regions 160-218 and 743-854.

This specimen was peripheral blood, taken 28 days after the second AZD1222 dose. The V gene is TRBV25-1, the J gene TRBJ1-2; 7 bases match TRBD1. The clonotype originates from an adult who received the AZD1222 COVID-19 vaccine. CDR3: CASSVGGGAYGYTF. For the CDR3, the DNA is TGTGCCAGCAGTGTGGGAGGGGGCGCTTATGGCTACACCTTC.